This T cell receptor beta chain was identified during a study of blood T cell repertoires in COVID-19. Study information: From the United States, Italy and Spain came samples of acute and convalescent COVID-19.

Germline CDR1 LNHDA, CDR2 SQIVND (reference sequence). The CDR3 contains 13 residues. The V end was cut by 9 bases, the J end by 4 bases, with 13 bases between. Enrollment of patients from Seattle took place during active infection, with longitudinal follow-up. TCRdb keeps only in-frame clones here, not all; method: immunoSEQ multiplex PCR. The table shows 220,000 or so clones, with around 86% occurring only once. The receptor was isolated from a woman at least 80 years old with COVID-19, enrolled during active disease. The specimen sequenced was peripheral blood. The chain carries TRBV19 and TRBJ1-3, with D unresolved. CDR3 DNA: TGTGCCAGCCCCGGGAGAGGGGGAAACACCATATATTTT. This encodes CASPGRGGNTIYF.